The 18 T cell receptor beta chains in this list originate from one sample, sequenced in a study of blood T cell repertoires in COVID-19. Profiled with immunoSEQ multiplex PCR; TCRdb holds only in-frame clones, not every one. Counted here are approximately 150,000 clones, more than 75% occurring once; the ten biggest clones make up around 1.1%. The sample taken for sequencing was peripheral blood. The receptors were gathered from a man between 40 and 49 years old with acute or convalescent COVID-19.

The genes are TRBV15 and TRBJ1-2; D gene uncertain. Germline-derived CDR1 and CDR2 are LNHNV and YYDKDF (reference sequence). Between the trimmed V and J ends, which lost 1 base and 6 bases, there was a span of 6 bases. The CDR3 has 12 amino acids. The CDR3 here is CATSRAGDGYTF. Written as DNA, the CDR3 is TGTGCCACCAGCAGAGCCGGGGATGGCTACACCTTC.

The chain combines TRBV28 with TRBJ2-7; D perhaps matches TRBD1 (6 bases). The germline V gene encodes CDR1 MDHEN and CDR2 SYDVKM. The V end was cut by 7 bases, the J end by 3 bases, with 16 bases between. This CDR3 is 14 amino acids long. In nucleotides, the CDR3 is TGTGCCAGCACCACCCCCGACAGGAACTACGAGCAGTACTTC. Its protein product is CASTTPDRNYEQYF. Combining the CDR3 with reference TRBV28 and TRBJ2-7 gives the whole variable domain DVKVTQSSRYLVKRTGEKVFLECVQDMDHENMFWYRQDPGLGLRLIYFSYDVKMKEKGDIPEGYSVSREKKERFSLILESASTNQTSMYLCASTTPDRNYEQYFGPGTRLTVT.

This sequence joins TRBV11-3 and TRBJ2-7, with TRBD1 matching 7 bases. Germline V lookup: CDR1 SGHNT, CDR2 YENEEA. V gave up 4 bases and J gave up 2 bases; unmatched junction bases: 5. This CDR3 is built from 14 residues. The CDR3, as DNA: TGTGCCAGCAGCTCCAGACAGGGAGCCTACGAGCAGTACTTC. As protein: CASSSRQGAYEQYF.

This chain links TRBV28 with TRBJ1-5, with D tentatively TRBD1 (6 bases). The CDR3 is 16 residues long. Germline assignment: CDR1 MDHEN and CDR2 SYDVKM. Trimming left V 4 bases short and J 7 bases short, with 20 bases between. The CDR3 bases are TGTGCCAGCAGTTCGGGGACAAAAAGCGTGGAACAGCCCCAGCATTTT. Protein: CASSSGTKSVEQPQHF.

The chain combines TRBV4-1 with TRBJ1-1, with D perhaps TRBD1 (6 bases). Per germline, CDR1 MGHRA and CDR2 YSYEKL. V shed 1 base and J shed 3 bases, with 15 bases lying between them. This CDR3 contains 16 residues. Written as DNA, the CDR3 is TGCGCCAGCAGCCAAGTTCAGGCAGGGGTGGACACTGAAGCTTTCTTT. It specifies CASSQVQAGVDTEAFF.

The chain is built from TRBV2 and TRBJ1-4; a weak D match, TRBD1 (6 bases). CDR1 and CDR2 (germline): SNHLY, FYNNEI. CDR3 size: 17 residues. V lost 0 bases and J 3 bases, leaving 14 bases between the germline ends. CDR3: CASSEASGRGPNEKLFF. The CDR3 nucleotides read TGTGCCAGCAGTGAAGCGTCAGGGCGGGGGCCTAATGAAAAACTGTTTTTT.

This chain connects TRBV2 to TRBJ1-4; the D is unclear. The germline V gene encodes CDR1 SNHLY and CDR2 FYNNEI. The V gene lost 7 bases and the J gene lost 0 bases, with 15 bases spanning the gap. CDR3 length equals 16 residues. The CDR3 is CASKGRLGSTNEKLFF. CDR3 sequence (DNA): TGTGCCAGCAAAGGGAGGTTGGGGTCAACTAATGAAAAACTGTTTTTT.

The chain has TRBV19 and TRBJ1-5, with D tentatively TRBD1 (5 bases). The CDR3 consists of 14 residues. Trimming took 2 bases from V and 9 from J, leaving 14 bases between them. CDR1 is LNHDA and CDR2 is SQIVND in the germline V gene (reference sequence). CDR3 residues: CASSINGGYAPQHF. CDR3 nucleotide sequence: TGTGCCAGTAGTATAAACGGGGGGTATGCGCCCCAGCATTTT. The entire variable domain, with the rest obtained from reference TRBV19 and TRBJ1-5, is as follows: DGGITQSPKYLFRKEGQNVTLSCEQNLNHDAMYWYRQDPGQGLRLIYYSQIVNDFQKGDIAEGYSVSREKKESFPLTVTSAQKNPTAFYLCASSINGGYAPQHFGDGTRLSIL.

This clone was counted between two and nine times. The chain uses TRBV24-1 and TRBJ2-1; 12 bases are shared with TRBD2. J lost 2 bases, V lost 5 bases, and 6 bases had no gene match. Per the germline V gene, CDR1 is KGHDR and CDR2 is SFDVKD. CDR3 length equals 17 residues. DNA of the CDR3: TGTGCCACCAGTGGGAGTCTAGCGGGGGGGCCCTACAATGAGCAGTTCTTC. It translates to CATSGSLAGGPYNEQFF.

This clone was recorded only once. V is TRBV9 and J is TRBJ2-7; D is perhaps TRBD1 (6 bases). V lost 4 bases to trimming and J lost 3 bases, with 11 bases between them. The CDR3 is made up of 13 amino acids. CDR1 is SGDLS, CDR2 YYNGEE, per germline. This CDR3 is CASSPLDSYEQYF. The CDR3 DNA follows: TGTGCCAGCAGCCCCCTGGACAGCTACGAGCAGTACTTC.

The V gene is TRBV18, the J gene TRBJ1-1, with D possibly TRBD1 on 5 matching bases. The CDR3 totals 13 residues. Germline V gene sequence: CDR1 KGHSH, CDR2 LQKENI. With 5 bases removed from V and 3 bases from J, the gap between germline ends came to 10 bases. The CDR3 region has the DNA TGTGCCAGCTCAGTTGACAGAGACACTGAAGCTTTCTTT. Protein: CASSVDRDTEAFF.

This clone was detected once. V usage is TRBV7-9 and J usage is TRBJ1-4; possibly TRBD1 for D (5 bases). The CDR3 extends over 15 amino acids. The germline V gene encodes CDR1 SEHNR and CDR2 FQNEAQ (reference sequence). The V gene lost 5 bases and the J gene lost 7 bases, with 17 bases spanning the gap. The DNA of the CDR3 is TGTGCCAGCAGCCCACGGGCTGGCGGGGGTGAAAAACTGTTTTTT. It translates to CASSPRAGGGEKLFF. Full variable domain (rest looked up from reference TRBV7-9 and TRBJ1-4): DTGVSQNPRHKITKRGQNVTFRCDPISEHNRLYWYRQTLGQGPEFLTYFQNEAQLEKSRLLSDRFSAERPKGSFSTLEIQRTEQGDSAMYLCASSPRAGGGEKLFFGSGTQLSVL.

The chain has TRBV28 and TRBJ2-7; 8 bases match TRBD1. The CDR3 length is 12 residues. Germline trimming cut 7 bases from V and 4 bases from J; bases unmatched to any gene: 3. CDR1 is MDHEN and CDR2 is SYDVKM in the germline V gene. CDR3 in amino acids: CASIRGPYEQYF. As DNA, the CDR3 is TGTGCCAGCATCAGGGGGCCGTACGAGCAGTACTTC.

The gene calls are TRBV10-3 and TRBJ2-2, with 8 nucleotides matching TRBD1. The CDR3 has 16 residues. The germline CDR1 and CDR2 sequences are ENHRY and SYGVKD. V gave up 6 bases and J gave up 1 base; unmatched junction bases: 7. Here the CDR3 reads CAISFTGTGNTGELFF. CDR3 bases: TGTGCCATCAGCTTTACCGGGACAGGGAACACCGGGGAGCTGTTTTTT.

The DNA for the CDR3 is TGTGCCAGCAGCCCAAACGGAGGGACAGCAAGGGAGCAGTTCTTC. It codes for CASSPNGGTAREQFF. The V and J genes are TRBV5-4 and TRBJ2-1, with D perhaps TRBD1 (7 bases). The CDR3 runs 15 residues. V lost 4 bases to trimming and J lost 10 bases, with 21 bases between them. Germline-derived CDR1 and CDR2 are SGHNT and YYREEE (reference sequence).

Only one count was recorded for this clone. The chain employs TRBV25-1 and TRBJ1-2, with 8 bases matching TRBD1. The CDR3 is 18 residues long. The germline gives CDR1 MGHDK, CDR2 SYGVNS. V shed 3 bases and J 4 bases; nucleotides not matched to a gene: 16. The CDR3 is CASSDGYRGSEDGYGYTF. CDR3 bases: TGTGCCAGCAGTGACGGATACAGGGGGTCGGAGGATGGCTATGGCTACACCTTC.

The rearrangement joins TRBV27 to TRBJ1-2, with TRBD1 matching 8 bases. Trimming at V came to 7 bases and at J to 3 bases, leaving 16 bases not matched to a gene. The CDR3 has 17 residues. CDR1 is MNHEY, CDR2 SMNVEV, per germline (reference sequence). The CDR3 reads CASTNRGGPSGYYGYTF. The CDR3 DNA sequence: TGTGCCAGCACCAACAGGGGGGGCCCTAGCGGCTACTATGGCTACACCTTC.

The chain combines TRBV9 with TRBJ1-3; D call uncertain. CDR3 size: 12 residues. V lost 4 bases and J 8 bases, leaving 10 bases between the germline ends. Germline V gene lookup returns CDR1 SGDLS and CDR2 YYNGEE. CDR3 coding DNA: TGTGCCAGCAGCAACTCGGTAGACACCATATATTTT. This codes for CASSNSVDTIYF.